The present entry profiles one T cell receptor (beta chain) with its context. Its antigen is unidentified. The data belong to a study of cytomegalovirus exposure and HLA in healthy donors. Findings of the study overall: A later analysis, which compared TCR beta chains of equal frequency, found the HLA-associated ones more clonally expanded. The study designated some 180 TCR beta chains cytomegalovirus-associated.

PCR used 60 Vbeta primers and 13 Jbeta primers. The protocol was immunoSEQ multiplex PCR, while the TCRdb copy is restricted to in-frame clones and leaves out a portion. Of some 170,000 clones listed, roughly four fifths were seen once; the top ten hold 1%. Germline CDR1 SGHRS, CDR2 YFSETQ. The V gene end was trimmed by 6 bases and the J gene end by 3 bases; junction bases not matched to a gene: 11. The length of the CDR3 is 16 residues. The clonotype was recovered from a woman in her thirties or forties in good health and CMV-seronegative. This chain uses TRBV5-1 with TRBJ2-1; 8 bases align to TRBD2. Source material: PBMCs. The CDR3 DNA reads as TGCGCCAGCACCCCGAACGTAGCGGGGATCTACAATGAGCAGTTCTTC. Amino acids: CASTPNVAGIYNEQFF.